The 19 T cell receptor beta chains below come from one sample, sequenced in a study of cytomegalovirus exposure and HLA in healthy donors. Clones were read by immunoSEQ multiplex PCR, and TCRdb kept only the in-frame ones, dropping some. The table lists 150,000 to 200,000 clones, nearly 90% of them singletons. The specimen sequenced was PBMCs. The receptors originated from a woman between 18 and 29 years old in good health and CMV-seropositive.

The V gene is TRBV7-3, the J gene TRBJ2-1, with 11 bases lining up with TRBD2. V was pared by 2 bases and J by 10 bases, with 4 bases of the junction left unmatched. The CDR3 loop spans 14 amino acids. The germline V gene has CDR1 SGHTA and CDR2 FQGTGA. The CDR3 sequence is CASSLGTSGGEQFF. The CDR3 DNA reads TGTGCCAGCAGCTTAGGGACTAGCGGAGGGGAGCAGTTCTTC.

V gene TRBV28 combines with J gene TRBJ2-2; the D is unclear. V was clipped by 4 bases and J by 2 bases, with 8 bases between them. From germline, CDR1 is MDHEN and CDR2 SYDVKM. The CDR3 spans 14 residues. The CDR3 DNA sequence: TGTGCCAGCAGTTCCCCCCCTAACACCGGGGAGCTGTTTTTT. Translating gives CASSSPPNTGELFF.

V is TRBV29-1 and J is TRBJ2-7; 11 bases match TRBD1. CDR1 SQVTM and CDR2 ANQGSEA come from the germline V gene. V shed 7 bases, J shed 5 bases, and the junction held 4 bases outside the gene matches. The CDR3 length is 12 residues. CDR3 sequence: CSAGQGANEQYF. The CDR3 nucleotides read TGCAGCGCCGGACAGGGGGCTAACGAGCAGTACTTC.

The chain joins TRBV5-1 to TRBJ2-2, with TRBD1 matching over 8 bases. The CDR3 totals 15 residues. The J segment lost 5 bases and the V segment lost 3 bases, leaving 6 bases of the junction unmatched. Germline V lookup: CDR1 SGHRS, CDR2 YFSETQ. CDR3 nucleotide sequence: TGCGCCAGCAGCTCCGGACAGGGAGGAACCGGGGAGCTGTTTTTT. It yields the protein CASSSGQGGTGELFF.

J is TRBJ1-1 and V is TRBV5-1; tentatively, D is TRBD1 (6 bases). Germline CDR1 reads SGHRS; CDR2 reads YFSETQ. Trimming pared 0 bases from V and 1 base from J, leaving 10 bases between. The CDR3 consists of 15 residues. The CDR3 is CASSLVGQTNTEAFF. CDR3 in DNA: TGCGCCAGCAGCTTGGTAGGACAGACGAACACTGAAGCTTTCTTT. Full variable domain (outside the CDR3, taken from reference TRBV5-1 and TRBJ1-1): KAGVTQTPRYLIKTRGQQVTLSCSPISGHRSVSWYQQTPGQGLQFLFEYFSETQRNKGNFPGRFSGRQFSNSRSEMNVSTLELGDSALYLCASSLVGQTNTEAFFGQGTRLTVV.

The CDR3, as DNA: TGTGCCAGCAGTTCTAACTTCCCGGGACAGGGGGGGAAGTATGGCTACACCTTC. This translates into CASSSNFPGQGGKYGYTF. V usage is TRBV28 and J usage is TRBJ1-2, with 11 positions matching TRBD1. CDR1 and CDR2 (germline): MDHEN, SYDVKM. With 4 bases clipped from V and 5 bases from J, the junction kept 15 bases outside the gene matches. The CDR3 length is 18 residues.

The chain combines TRBV15 with TRBJ2-7, with D maybe TRBD2 (5 bases). V dropped 0 bases and J dropped 4 bases, with 13 bases sitting between them. Germline CDR1 reads LNHNV; CDR2 reads YYDKDF (reference sequence). CDR3 length: 15 amino acids. CDR3 residues: CATSRDEGADYEQYF. The DNA of the CDR3 is TGTGCCACCAGCAGAGACGAGGGTGCGGATTACGAGCAGTACTTC.

The chain couples TRBV7-2 to TRBJ2-7; D might be TRBD2 (6 bases). Germline CDR1 and CDR2: SGHTA and FQGNSA. Trimming stripped 2 bases from V and 7 bases from J, with 9 bases between. This CDR3 region has 12 residues. The CDR3 is CASSLLGGEQYF. As DNA, the CDR3 is TGTGCCAGCAGCTTACTAGGAGGGGAGCAGTACTTC.

This clone showed up just a few times. This chain links TRBV6-5 with TRBJ1-4, with D possibly being TRBD1 (6 bases). From germline, CDR1 is MNHEY and CDR2 SVGAGI. This CDR3 contains 16 residues. The germline V and J ends were trimmed by 1 base and 8 bases, with 17 bases remaining between them. The CDR3 is CASSYYLDRDNEKLFF. Written as DNA, the CDR3 is TGTGCCAGCAGTTACTACCTCGACCGGGACAACGAAAAACTGTTTTTT.

The chain employs TRBV5-1 and TRBJ2-1; 8 bases map to TRBD2. Losses at the gene ends were 5 bases for V and 8 bases for J; bases not matched to a gene: 12. Germline V gives CDR1 SGHRS, CDR2 YFSETQ. The length of the CDR3 is 15 residues. For the CDR3, the DNA is TGCGCCAGCAGACTCGCCAGCGGGAGTAACGATGAGCAGTTCTTC. Encoded protein: CASRLASGSNDEQFF. The whole variable domain, remainder taken from reference TRBV5-1 and TRBJ2-1, is KAGVTQTPRYLIKTRGQQVTLSCSPISGHRSVSWYQQTPGQGLQFLFEYFSETQRNKGNFPGRFSGRQFSNSRSEMNVSTLELGDSALYLCASRLASGSNDEQFFGPGTRLTVL.

This clone was picked up one time. V usage is TRBV7-8 and J usage is TRBJ2-1, with 11 bases identical to TRBD2. The CDR3 is 16 amino acids. The V segment lost 5 bases and the J segment 2 bases; nucleotides outside the gene matches: 5. Germline V lookup: CDR1 SGHVS, CDR2 FQNEAQ. CDR3 region: CASSPMTSGAYNEQFF. CDR3 DNA sequence: TGTGCCAGCAGCCCCATGACTAGCGGGGCCTACAATGAGCAGTTCTTC. The variable domain in full, with the rest retrieved from reference TRBV7-8 and TRBJ2-1, is GAGVSQSPRYKVAKRGQDVALRCDPISGHVSLFWYQQALGQGPEFLTYFQNEAQLDKSGLPSDRFFAERPEGSVSTLKIQRTQQEDSAVYLCASSPMTSGAYNEQFFGPGTRLTVL.

V and J are TRBV11-2 and TRBJ2-1, with a weak D call TRBD2 (6 bases). Trimming took 4 bases from V and 4 from J, leaving 14 bases between them. Germline CDR1 is SGHAT and CDR2 is FQNNGV. The CDR3 spans 15 residues. CDR3 sequence reads: CASSSPGVGYNEQFF. The DNA of the CDR3 is TGTGCCAGCAGCTCCCCGGGAGTTGGGTACAATGAGCAGTTCTTC.

CDR3 sequence reads: CAIQGGENTEAFF. The DNA of the CDR3 is TGTGCCATACAGGGAGGGGAGAACACTGAAGCTTTCTTT. This rearrangement joins TRBV28 to TRBJ1-1, with D possibly being TRBD1 (6 bases). This CDR3 region has 13 residues. Looked up from germline, CDR1 is MDHEN and CDR2 is SYDVKM. V gave up 10 bases and J gave up 1 base, with 13 bases separating them.

The chain links TRBV5-4 to TRBJ2-2, with 7 positions matching TRBD2. The J segment lost 5 bases and the V segment lost 1 base, leaving 2 bases of the junction unmatched. The CDR3 covers 14 residues. CDR1 and CDR2 (germline): SGHNT, YYREEE (reference sequence). CDR3 bases: TGTGCCAGCAGCTTGACGGGAGGTACCGGGGAGCTGTTTTTT. This translates into CASSLTGGTGELFF.

This rearrangement joins TRBV7-9 to TRBJ2-7; the D gene is possibly TRBD2 (5 bases). Germline CDR1 and CDR2: SEHNR and FQNEAQ (reference sequence). Trimming removed 5 bases at V and 2 bases at J, with 13 bases between. This CDR3 has 14 amino acids. CDR3 nucleotide sequence: TGTGCCAGCAGCCGAATCGGACTTCCCTACGAGCAGTACTTC. Its protein product is CASSRIGLPYEQYF.

V is TRBV7-2 and J is TRBJ2-3; 12 bases are a match to TRBD2. Germline V gene data show CDR1 as SGHTA and CDR2 as FQGNSA. The CDR3 runs 12 residues. J lost 14 bases, V lost 5 bases, and 5 bases had no gene match. CDR3 in amino acids: CASSKTSGSPYF. The CDR3 DNA follows: TGTGCCAGCAGCAAGACTAGCGGGAGTCCGTATTTT.

This chain joins TRBV11-2 and TRBJ2-5; the match to TRBD1 covers 8 bases. V dropped 5 bases and J dropped 5; count of bases not matched to a gene: 10. CDR1 is SGHAT and CDR2 is FQNNGV in the germline V gene. This CDR3 has 15 residues. CDR3 protein: CASSKRTGLTETQYF. The CDR3 region has the DNA TGTGCCAGCAGCAAGAGGACAGGGTTGACGGAGACCCAGTACTTC.

The chain recombines TRBV5-1 with TRBJ1-1; D unresolved. The germline gives CDR1 SGHRS, CDR2 YFSETQ. The CDR3 totals 14 residues. V was pared by 4 bases and J by 7 bases, with 17 bases between. CDR3 DNA: TGCGCCAGCAGCCGCCTTCTTATGTCGGGTGAAGCTTTCTTT. It yields the protein CASSRLLMSGEAFF.

The chain recombines TRBV5-1 with TRBJ2-1; a possible D gene is TRBD2 (6 bases). Germline values: CDR1 SGHRS, CDR2 YFSETQ. With 6 bases removed from V and 7 bases from J, the gap between germline ends came to 14 bases. The CDR3 consists of 13 residues. CDR3: CASNRGYENEQFF. The CDR3 region has the DNA TGCGCCAGCAATCGGGGGTACGAAAATGAGCAGTTCTTC.